A selection of T cell receptor beta chains follows, all from one sample in a study of beta chain features in type 1 diabetes. Here immunoSEQ multiplex PCR was the method, and the copy in TCRdb shows in-frame clones only, minus some. The table includes tens of thousands of clones, around 40% detected once. Sequencing was done on a sample of stem cell memory CD4+ T cells from blood. All receptors come from a man aged 25 to 45 with type 1 diabetes. The CDR3 runs from the conserved cysteine through the conserved F or W. Each record gives: CDR3 length, V gene, J gene, clone size, D gene, CDR3 DNA, CDR3 protein. The D gene is left open where the match is weak. The size entry is marked missing in some rows and otherwise reads once, few, many or a size class.

cdr3_length: 12
v_call: TRBV28
j_call: TRBJ2-1
clone_size: few
d_call: NA
cdr3_nt: TGTGCCAGCAGTTCTCCAGCGAGGGAGCAGTTCTTC
cdr3_aa: CASSSPAREQFF

cdr3_length: 16
v_call: TRBV9
j_call: TRBJ2-2
clone_size: NA
d_call: NA
cdr3_nt: TGTGCCAGCAGCGTAGGTTCAAGGGGGAACACCGGGGAGCTGTTTTTT
cdr3_aa: CASSVGSRGNTGELFF

cdr3_length: 16
v_call: TRBV5-1
j_call: TRBJ1-1
clone_size: NA
d_call: TRBD1
cdr3_nt: TGCGCCAGCAGACCCGACAGGGGCCTAATGAACACTGAAGCTTTCTTT
cdr3_aa: CASRPDRGLMNTEAFF

cdr3_length: 16
v_call: TRBV7-9
j_call: TRBJ2-5
clone_size: few
d_call: TRBD2
cdr3_nt: TGTGCCAGCAGCCTGCACCGCACTAGCGGTGGAGAGACCCAGTACTTC
cdr3_aa: CASSLHRTSGGETQYF

cdr3_length: 14
v_call: TRBV2
j_call: TRBJ2-7
clone_size: few
d_call: TRBD2
cdr3_nt: TGTGCCAGCGGTCGCACTAGCGGCTCCTACGAGCAGTACTTC
cdr3_aa: CASGRTSGSYEQYF

cdr3_length: 13
v_call: TRBV10-3
j_call: TRBJ2-7
clone_size: NA
d_call: TRBD2
cdr3_nt: TGTGCCACCCAGGAGCGGGAGGCGGGGGAGCAGTACTTC
cdr3_aa: CATQEREAGEQYF

cdr3_length: 13
v_call: TRBV19
j_call: TRBJ1-5
clone_size: NA
d_call: NA
cdr3_nt: TGTGCCAGTAGTCCGGGGGGGTCTCAGCCCCAGCATTTT
cdr3_aa: CASSPGGSQPQHF

cdr3_length: 13
v_call: TRBV29-1
j_call: TRBJ2-7
clone_size: few
d_call: NA
cdr3_nt: TGCAGCGTTGCCGGGACTCTGGGACGTGAGCAGTACTTC
cdr3_aa: CSVAGTLGREQYF

cdr3_length: 12
v_call: TRBV6-6
j_call: TRBJ2-1
clone_size: NA
d_call: TRBD2
cdr3_nt: TGTGCCAGCAGCTCGGGAGGGGATGAGCAGTTCTTC
cdr3_aa: CASSSGGDEQFF

cdr3_length: 14
v_call: TRBV10-3
j_call: TRBJ2-1
clone_size: NA
d_call: NA
cdr3_nt: TGTGCCATCACTAGGGACCCGCGGGGAAATGAGCAGTTCTTC
cdr3_aa: CAITRDPRGNEQFF

cdr3_length: 14
v_call: TRBV10-3
j_call: TRBJ2-3
clone_size: NA
d_call: NA
cdr3_nt: TGTGCCATCAGTGAGGGGGCCAGGCAAGGAACGCAGTATTTT
cdr3_aa: CAISEGARQGTQYF

cdr3_length: 12
v_call: TRBV6-1
j_call: TRBJ2-2
clone_size: NA
d_call: NA
cdr3_nt: TGTGCCAGCAGTGAACTAGCCGGGGAGCTGTTTTTT
cdr3_aa: CASSELAGELFF

cdr3_length: 17
v_call: TRBV15
j_call: TRBJ1-1
clone_size: once
d_call: NA
cdr3_nt: TGTGCCACCAGCAGGTACACCGGGACATCTTCTACCCCTGAAGCTTTCTTT
cdr3_aa: CATSRYTGTSSTPEAFF

cdr3_length: 13
v_call: TRBV30
j_call: TRBJ2-2
clone_size: NA
d_call: NA
cdr3_nt: TGTGCCTGGAGAAAGCCGATCACCGGGGAGCTGTTTTTT
cdr3_aa: CAWRKPITGELFF

cdr3_length: 15
v_call: TRBV9
j_call: TRBJ2-3
clone_size: NA
d_call: NA
cdr3_nt: TGTGCCAGCAGTTCCGGTCGTTGGAGCACAGATACGCAGTATTTT
cdr3_aa: CASSSGRWSTDTQYF

cdr3_length: 18
v_call: TRBV5-4
j_call: TRBJ2-1
clone_size: few
d_call: TRBD2
cdr3_nt: TGTGCCAGCAGCTTGTGGCTAGCGGGAGTTTTAGGGTACAATGAGCAGTTCTTC
cdr3_aa: CASSLWLAGVLGYNEQFF

cdr3_length: 15
v_call: TRBV28
j_call: TRBJ1-2
clone_size: NA
d_call: NA
cdr3_nt: TGTGCCAGCAGTGACTCAGGGATACCGACCAATGGCTACACCTTC
cdr3_aa: CASSDSGIPTNGYTF

cdr3_length: 13
v_call: TRBV4-1
j_call: TRBJ2-1
clone_size: few
d_call: NA
cdr3_nt: TGCGCCAGCAGCTACTACCAGGGGAATGAGCAGTTCTTC
cdr3_aa: CASSYYQGNEQFF

cdr3_length: 13
v_call: TRBV7-2
j_call: TRBJ1-2
clone_size: NA
d_call: NA
cdr3_nt: TGTGCCAGCAGCTTTACAGGGATCTATGGCTACACCTTC
cdr3_aa: CASSFTGIYGYTF

cdr3_length: 17
v_call: TRBV5-6
j_call: TRBJ2-3
clone_size: once
d_call: TRBD1
cdr3_nt: TGTGCCAGCAGCTTAAAGACAGGGTGGGATAGCACAGATACGCAGTATTTT
cdr3_aa: CASSLKTGWDSTDTQYF

cdr3_length: 15
v_call: TRBV18
j_call: TRBJ1-2
clone_size: few
d_call: TRBD1
cdr3_nt: TGTGCCAGCTCACCTGACAGGGCGGCGCGGTATGGCTACACCTTC
cdr3_aa: CASSPDRAARYGYTF

cdr3_length: 17
v_call: TRBV4-2
j_call: TRBJ2-6
clone_size: NA
d_call: NA
cdr3_nt: TGTGCCAGCAGCCAAGCCGGGGTCACCTCTGGGGCCAACGTCCTGACTTTC
cdr3_aa: CASSQAGVTSGANVLTF

cdr3_length: 13
v_call: TRBV7-2
j_call: TRBJ1-2
clone_size: NA
d_call: TRBD1
cdr3_nt: TGTGCCAGCAGCCCAACGGACAGGGCTCGCTACACCTTC
cdr3_aa: CASSPTDRARYTF

cdr3_length: 15
v_call: TRBV28
j_call: TRBJ2-1
clone_size: once
d_call: TRBD2
cdr3_nt: TGTGCCAGCAGTTTACTGGCTAGCGGGTTCAATGAGCAGTTCTTC
cdr3_aa: CASSLLASGFNEQFF

cdr3_length: 15
v_call: TRBV7-9
j_call: TRBJ2-7
clone_size: few
d_call: NA
cdr3_nt: TGTGCCAGCAGCCCCCCGACAGGATACTCCTACGAGCAGTACTTC
cdr3_aa: CASSPPTGYSYEQYF

cdr3_length: 12
v_call: TRBV7-2
j_call: TRBJ1-1
clone_size: few
d_call: NA
cdr3_nt: TGTGCCAGCAGCTTTATGAGTACTGAAGCTTTCTTT
cdr3_aa: CASSFMSTEAFF

cdr3_length: 14
v_call: TRBV19
j_call: TRBJ2-1
clone_size: NA
d_call: NA
cdr3_nt: TGTGCCAGTAGCGTCCTGATGGGGCCGGATGAGCAGTTCTTC
cdr3_aa: CASSVLMGPDEQFF

cdr3_length: 14
v_call: TRBV5-1
j_call: TRBJ1-1
clone_size: NA
d_call: TRBD1
cdr3_nt: TGCGCCAGCAGCGCAGGGACAGGACGGCCTGAAGCTTTCTTT
cdr3_aa: CASSAGTGRPEAFF

cdr3_length: 16
v_call: TRBV13
j_call: TRBJ2-3
clone_size: NA
d_call: TRBD2
cdr3_nt: TGTGCCAGCAGCCTCCGGGGTAGCGGGAGTAGATATACGCAGTATTTT
cdr3_aa: CASSLRGSGSRYTQYF

cdr3_length: 14
v_call: TRBV7-2
j_call: TRBJ2-7
clone_size: NA
d_call: NA
cdr3_nt: TGTGCCAGCAGCAAATCACGGGAGTACGGCGAGCAGTACTTC
cdr3_aa: CASSKSREYGEQYF

cdr3_length: 14
v_call: TRBV28
j_call: TRBJ2-7
clone_size: NA
d_call: NA
cdr3_nt: TGTGCCAGCAGTTTTTCGTACTTGGAGCGCGAGCAGTACTTC
cdr3_aa: CASSFSYLEREQYF

cdr3_length: 14
v_call: TRBV7-9
j_call: TRBJ2-5
clone_size: once
d_call: TRBD2
cdr3_nt: TGTGCCAGCAGACAAAGCGGGAACCTGGAGACCCAGTACTTC
cdr3_aa: CASRQSGNLETQYF

cdr3_length: 14
v_call: TRBV5-1
j_call: TRBJ2-2
clone_size: NA
d_call: NA
cdr3_nt: TGCGCCAGCAGCTCGAACAGGAACACCGGGGAGCTGTTTTTT
cdr3_aa: CASSSNRNTGELFF

cdr3_length: 13
v_call: TRBV14
j_call: TRBJ1-1
clone_size: NA
d_call: TRBD1
cdr3_nt: TGTGCCAGCGGCCCGATTCGGACAGGGCGGGCTTTCTTT
cdr3_aa: CASGPIRTGRAFF

cdr3_length: 14
v_call: TRBV6-1
j_call: TRBJ1-1
clone_size: NA
d_call: TRBD1
cdr3_nt: TGTGCCAGCAGCTTACAGGGGTCGCTGGGCGAAGCTTTCTTT
cdr3_aa: CASSLQGSLGEAFF

cdr3_length: 17
v_call: TRBV15
j_call: TRBJ2-1
clone_size: NA
d_call: TRBD1
cdr3_nt: TGTGCCACCAGCAGCAGAACAGGGGGCGATTCCTACAATGAGCAGTTCTTC
cdr3_aa: CATSSRTGGDSYNEQFF

cdr3_length: 15
v_call: TRBV6-1
j_call: TRBJ2-4
clone_size: NA
d_call: TRBD1
cdr3_nt: TGTGCCAGCAGTATAACATTCGACAGGGGGAACATTCAGTACTTC
cdr3_aa: CASSITFDRGNIQYF

cdr3_length: 15
v_call: TRBV30
j_call: TRBJ2-2
clone_size: few
d_call: NA
cdr3_nt: TGTGCCTGGAGTCCAGCGGGTACAAACACCGGGGAGCTGTTTTTT
cdr3_aa: CAWSPAGTNTGELFF

cdr3_length: 15
v_call: TRBV15
j_call: TRBJ2-2
clone_size: NA
d_call: NA
cdr3_nt: TGTGCCACCAAGGAGTGGGGGGTGAACACCGGGGAGCTGTTTTTT
cdr3_aa: CATKEWGVNTGELFF

cdr3_length: 14
v_call: TRBV11-1
j_call: TRBJ2-7
clone_size: NA
d_call: NA
cdr3_nt: TGTGCCAGCAGCTTCCGGACAGAGACCAACGAGCAGTACTTC
cdr3_aa: CASSFRTETNEQYF

cdr3_length: 12
v_call: TRBV6-6
j_call: TRBJ2-7
clone_size: NA
d_call: NA
cdr3_nt: TGTGCCAGCAGTTACGGGCATTACGAGCAGTACTTC
cdr3_aa: CASSYGHYEQYF

cdr3_length: 14
v_call: TRBV6-1
j_call: TRBJ2-3
clone_size: NA
d_call: TRBD2
cdr3_nt: TGTGCCAGCAGTATCGGGGGGGCGCCTGATACGCAGTATTTT
cdr3_aa: CASSIGGAPDTQYF

cdr3_length: 14
v_call: TRBV30
j_call: TRBJ2-3
clone_size: NA
d_call: NA
cdr3_nt: TGTGCCTGGAGTTCAGGACTGTCCACAGATACGCAGTATTTT
cdr3_aa: CAWSSGLSTDTQYF